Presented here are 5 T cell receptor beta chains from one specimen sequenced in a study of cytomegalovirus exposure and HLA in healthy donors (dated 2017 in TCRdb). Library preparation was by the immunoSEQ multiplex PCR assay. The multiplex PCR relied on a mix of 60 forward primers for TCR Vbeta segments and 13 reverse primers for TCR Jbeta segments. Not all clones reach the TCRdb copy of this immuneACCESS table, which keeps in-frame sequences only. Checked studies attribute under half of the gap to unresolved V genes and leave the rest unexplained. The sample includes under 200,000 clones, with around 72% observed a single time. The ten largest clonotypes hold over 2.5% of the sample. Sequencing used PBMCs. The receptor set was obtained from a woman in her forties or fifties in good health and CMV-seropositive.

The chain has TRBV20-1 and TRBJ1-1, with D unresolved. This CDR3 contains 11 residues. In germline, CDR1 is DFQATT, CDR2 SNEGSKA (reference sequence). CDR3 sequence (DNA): TGCAGCTTGGGCGAGAACACTGAAGCTTTCTTT. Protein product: CSLGENTEAFF.

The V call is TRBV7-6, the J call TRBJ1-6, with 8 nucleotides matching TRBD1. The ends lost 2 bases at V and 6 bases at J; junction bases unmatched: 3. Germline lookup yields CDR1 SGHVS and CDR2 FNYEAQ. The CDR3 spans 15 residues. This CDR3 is CASSLQGARNSPLHF. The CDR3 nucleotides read TGTGCCAGCAGCTTACAGGGGGCGCGTAATTCACCCCTCCACTTT.

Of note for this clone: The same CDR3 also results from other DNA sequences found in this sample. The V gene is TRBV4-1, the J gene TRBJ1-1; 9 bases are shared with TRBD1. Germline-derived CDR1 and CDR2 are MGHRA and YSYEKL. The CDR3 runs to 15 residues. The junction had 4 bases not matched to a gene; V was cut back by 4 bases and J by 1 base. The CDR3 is CASSPSDRGNTEAFF. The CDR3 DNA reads TGCGCCAGCAGCCCATCGGACAGGGGGAACACTGAAGCTTTCTTT.

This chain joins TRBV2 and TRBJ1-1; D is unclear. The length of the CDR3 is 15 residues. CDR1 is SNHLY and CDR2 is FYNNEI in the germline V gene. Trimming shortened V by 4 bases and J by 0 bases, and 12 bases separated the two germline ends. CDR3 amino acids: CASSGGWVVNTEAFF. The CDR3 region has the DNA TGTGCCAGCAGTGGCGGGTGGGTTGTGAACACTGAAGCTTTCTTT.

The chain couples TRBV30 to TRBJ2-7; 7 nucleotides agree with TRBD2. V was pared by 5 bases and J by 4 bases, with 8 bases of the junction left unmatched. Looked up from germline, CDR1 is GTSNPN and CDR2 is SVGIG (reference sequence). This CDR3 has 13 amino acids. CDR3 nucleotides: TGTGCCTGGGGGCGGGGCGGGGGATACGAGCAGTACTTC. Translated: CAWGRGGGYEQYF.